The 15 T cell receptor beta chains reported below all come from one sample, sequenced in a study of cytotoxic CD8 clonotypes in ibrutinib-treated CLL. Clones were sequenced by immunoSEQ multiplex PCR, and TCRdb holds only the in-frame ones, with some missing. The sample contains some 200,000 clones, roughly 73% of which appear only once. The source was PBMCs, collected after 12 months of ibrutinib treatment. These receptors came from a human donor with chronic lymphocytic leukemia.

The chain carries TRBV7-6 and TRBJ1-1; D call uncertain. CDR3 length equals 14 residues. CDR1 is SGHVS, CDR2 FNYEAQ, per germline. Trimming cost V 1 base and J 7 bases, with 13 bases left between them. The CDR3 spells CASSLGVNRVEAFF. DNA for the CDR3: TGTGCCAGCAGCTTAGGAGTGAACCGGGTTGAAGCTTTCTTT.

This chain links TRBV6-1 with TRBJ1-5, with TRBD1 matching over 8 bases. The CDR3 has 14 residues. The V gene's germline CDR1 is MNHNS and CDR2 SASEGT. The trim removed 6 bases at V and 8 bases at J, leaving 9 bases unmatched. The CDR3 bases are TGTGCCAGCAGGACATACAGGGGGTTTGAGCCCCAGCATTTT. Translation: CASRTYRGFEPQHF.

The V and J genes are TRBV5-1 and TRBJ2-1, with a weak D call TRBD1 (6 bases). CDR1 is SGHRS, CDR2 YFSETQ, per germline. Between the trimmed V and J ends, which lost 4 bases and 2 bases, there was a span of 16 bases. This CDR3 has 16 residues. As DNA, the CDR3 is TGCGCCAGCAGCGCTGACCCACAGGGCACCTACAATGAGCAGTTCTTC. This encodes CASSADPQGTYNEQFF.

The chain carries TRBV5-6 and TRBJ2-3; TRBD1 matches at 8 bases. Germline loops: CDR1 SGHDT, CDR2 YYEEEE. The CDR3 runs to 16 residues. J lost 2 bases, V lost 4 bases, and 9 bases had no gene match. CDR3 DNA sequence: TGTGCCAGCAGCAGGGTGTCAGGGGGCTTCACAGATACGCAGTATTTT. Translating it yields CASSRVSGGFTDTQYF.

This clone was picked up a small number of times. Written as DNA, the CDR3 is TGTGCCAGCAGCCCACTAGCGGGAGGTTTCGGGGAGCTGTTTTTT. Translation: CASSPLAGGFGELFF. The chain joins TRBV9 to TRBJ2-2; TRBD2 matches 12 bases. The CDR3 loop spans 15 amino acids. Germline loops: CDR1 SGDLS, CDR2 YYNGEE. V was pared by 4 bases and J by 7 bases, with 5 bases of the junction left unmatched.

This clone is a singleton in its sample. V and J are TRBV2 and TRBJ2-5; TRBD1 matches 7 bases. Germline CDR1 is SNHLY and CDR2 is FYNNEI. The CDR3 extends over 14 amino acids. V was clipped by 3 bases and J by 5 bases; unmatched bases: 6. CDR3 sequence reads: CASSEGTADETQYF. The CDR3 nucleotides are TGTGCCAGCAGTGAGGGGACAGCCGATGAGACCCAGTACTTC. The entire variable domain, with the rest obtained from reference TRBV2 and TRBJ2-5, is as follows: EPEVTQTPSHQVTQMGQEVILRCVPISNHLYFYWYRQILGQKVEFLVSFYNNEISEKSEIFDDQFSVERPDGSNFTLKIRSTKLEDSAMYFCASSEGTADETQYFGPGTRLLVL.

This sequence joins TRBV28 and TRBJ1-5, with unresolved D. Germline CDR1 is MDHEN and CDR2 is SYDVKM. V was clipped by 3 bases and J by 7 bases, with 7 bases between them. The CDR3 contains 12 residues. DNA for the CDR3: TGTGCCAGCAGTTTCGATCTCCAGCCCCAGCATTTT. Amino acids: CASSFDLQPQHF.

The chain carries TRBV6-1 and TRBJ2-2; TRBD2 might be the D (6 bases). Germline CDR1 reads MNHNS; CDR2 reads SASEGT. There are 19 residues in the CDR3. V lost 2 bases and J 0 bases, leaving 19 bases between the germline ends. CDR3 amino acids: CASSELPPGLYTNTGELFF. CDR3 coding DNA: TGTGCCAGCAGTGAACTACCTCCGGGACTCTACACGAACACCGGGGAGCTGTTTTTT.

The chain employs TRBV30 and TRBJ2-1, with 14 nucleotides matching TRBD2. With V trimmed by 0 bases and J by 6 bases, 10 bases remained unmatched. CDR1 GTSNPN and CDR2 SVGIG come from the germline V gene (reference sequence). The CDR3 is 18 amino acids. CDR3 sequence: CAWSVPPRLAGGPNEQFF. CDR3 sequence (DNA): TGTGCCTGGAGTGTACCCCCTCGACTAGCGGGGGGGCCCAATGAGCAGTTCTTC.

This clone was detected once. The gene calls are TRBV6-5 and TRBJ1-1; no clear D gene. The CDR3 length is 13 residues. Germline loops: CDR1 MNHEY, CDR2 SVGAGI. Trimming cost V 0 bases and J 3 bases, with 5 bases left between them. The DNA for the CDR3 is TGTGCCAGCAGTTACTCTACCTACACTGAAGCTTTCTTT. Its translation is CASSYSTYTEAFF.

This clone was counted once. The rearrangement links TRBV28 to TRBJ1-1; 9 nucleotides match TRBD1. The CDR3 sequence is 14 residues long. V shed 7 bases and J 4 bases; nucleotides not matched to a gene: 7. Germline V gene sequence: CDR1 MDHEN, CDR2 SYDVKM. The CDR3 DNA reads TGTGCCAGCACCCGGGACAGGGTAATCACTGAAGCTTTCTTT. Translated, it gives CASTRDRVITEAFF.

This clone was seen once. This rearrangement joins TRBV19 to TRBJ1-5; D not resolved. This CDR3 comprises 15 residues. Germline loops: CDR1 LNHDA, CDR2 SQIVND (reference sequence). V was cut by 6 bases and J by 0 bases, with 12 bases left in between. In DNA form, the CDR3 reads TGTGCCAGTAGAGACGGGGATTATAGCAATCAGCCCCAGCATTTT. It codes for CASRDGDYSNQPQHF.

This chain joins TRBV27 and TRBJ1-5; D is possibly TRBD1 (5 bases). Germline values: CDR1 MNHEY, CDR2 SMNVEV (reference sequence). Between the trimmed V and J ends, which lost 5 bases and 1 base, there was a span of 12 bases. This CDR3 is built from 15 residues. This CDR3 is CASSQTWDSNQPQHF. The CDR3 bases are TGTGCCAGCAGTCAAACCTGGGACAGCAATCAGCCCCAGCATTTT.

V gene TRBV27 combines with J gene TRBJ2-7; D unclear. CDR3 length: 14 residues. From germline, CDR1 is MNHEY and CDR2 SMNVEV (reference sequence). Trimming left V 5 bases short and J 1 base short, with 12 bases between. This CDR3 reads CASSRTALSYEQYF. The CDR3 region has the DNA TGTGCCAGCAGTCGAACTGCCCTTTCCTACGAGCAGTACTTC.

The sample holds one count of this clone. The V call is TRBV5-5, the J call TRBJ1-4; 10 bases line up with TRBD1. This CDR3 spans 15 amino acids. The ends lost 4 bases at V and 8 bases at J; junction bases unmatched: 8. In germline, CDR1 is SGHKS, CDR2 YYEKEE (reference sequence). CDR3 nucleotide sequence: TGTGCCAGCAGCACCCGGGACAGGGGATACGAAAAACTGTTTTTT. This codes for CASSTRDRGYEKLFF.